The clone carrying this TCR beta chain was recorded many times. Its target is not known. Time point in this sample: newly diagnosed GD, antithyroid drugs for less than 3 months. PBMC RNA was the source of the TCR library. By American Thyroid Association guidelines, Graves' disease was diagnosed in the cohort. The data are from a study of regulatory T cells in long-lasting Graves disease. Study-wide findings and caveats: Analyses excluded thyroid tissue, covering peripheral blood alone. Comparison showed that persistent patients shared more public clonotypes (2,741) than new patients (966). Patients whose Graves' disease persisted exhibited lower TCR diversity than those newly diagnosed.

According to the study, TCR beta libraries were built with iRepertoire HTBI primers and CDR3-region Arm-PCR. MiXCR, run by TCRdb on the multiplex PCR reads, gives a single entry per CDR3 protein. The profile covers a few hundred thousand distinct CDR3 sequences, with approximately 10% appearing a single time and approximately 17% taken by the ten largest. Deletions cut 3 bases from V and 4 bases from J, with 15 bases between. The length of the CDR3 is 14 residues. CDR1 is DFQATT and CDR2 is SNEGSKA in the germline V gene (reference sequence). These data also formed part of another study, on T cells in Graves' hyperthyroidism and ophthalmopathy.

This sequence joins TRBV20-1 and TRBJ1-1, with a weak D call TRBD1 (6 bases). The sequence came from a woman aged 18-35 years with Graves disease. The starting material was peripheral blood mononuclear cells (PBMCs), obtained at new diagnosis, from a patient treated with antithyroid drugs. CDR3 nucleotide sequence: TGCAGTGCTAGGAAGACAGGACGGGGCACTGAAGCTTTCTTT. It encodes CSARKTGRGTEAFF.